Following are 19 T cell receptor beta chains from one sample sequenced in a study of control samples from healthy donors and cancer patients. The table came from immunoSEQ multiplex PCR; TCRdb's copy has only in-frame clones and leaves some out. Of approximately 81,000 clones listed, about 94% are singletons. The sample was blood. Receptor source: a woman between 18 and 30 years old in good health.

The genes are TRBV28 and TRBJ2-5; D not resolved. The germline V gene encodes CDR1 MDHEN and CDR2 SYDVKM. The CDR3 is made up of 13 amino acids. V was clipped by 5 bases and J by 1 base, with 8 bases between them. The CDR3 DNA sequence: TGTGCCAGCAGTCCATCGGGCCAAGAGACCCAGTACTTC. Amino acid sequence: CASSPSGQETQYF. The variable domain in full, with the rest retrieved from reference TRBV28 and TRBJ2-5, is DVKVTQSSRYLVKRTGEKVFLECVQDMDHENMFWYRQDPGLGLRLIYFSYDVKMKEKGDIPEGYSVSREKKERFSLILESASTNQTSMYLCASSPSGQETQYFGPGTRLLVL.

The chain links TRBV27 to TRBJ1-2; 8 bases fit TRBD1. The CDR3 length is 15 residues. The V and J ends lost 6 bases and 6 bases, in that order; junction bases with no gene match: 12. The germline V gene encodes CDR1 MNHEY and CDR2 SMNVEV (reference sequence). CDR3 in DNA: TGTGCCAGCAGACCACGGACAGGGTTTCAGGATGGCTACACCTTC. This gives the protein CASRPRTGFQDGYTF.

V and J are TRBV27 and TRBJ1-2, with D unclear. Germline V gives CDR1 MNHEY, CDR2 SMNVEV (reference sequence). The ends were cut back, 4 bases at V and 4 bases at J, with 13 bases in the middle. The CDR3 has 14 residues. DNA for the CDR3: TGTGCCAGCAGTTCGGCGGCAACCCGCTATGGCTACACCTTC. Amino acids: CASSSAATRYGYTF.

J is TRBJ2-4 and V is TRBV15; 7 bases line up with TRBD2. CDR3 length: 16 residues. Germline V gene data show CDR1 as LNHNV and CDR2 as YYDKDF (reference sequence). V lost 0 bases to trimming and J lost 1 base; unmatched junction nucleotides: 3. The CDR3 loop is CATSREAGEAKNIQYF. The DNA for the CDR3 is TGTGCCACCAGCAGAGAGGCGGGGGAGGCCAAAAACATTCAGTACTTC.

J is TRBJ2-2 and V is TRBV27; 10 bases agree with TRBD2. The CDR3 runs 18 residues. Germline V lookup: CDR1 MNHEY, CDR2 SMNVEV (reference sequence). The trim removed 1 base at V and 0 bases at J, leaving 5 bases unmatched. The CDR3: CASSLFLLAGANTGELFF. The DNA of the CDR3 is TGTGCCAGCAGTTTATTCCTTCTAGCGGGAGCGAACACCGGGGAGCTGTTTTTT.

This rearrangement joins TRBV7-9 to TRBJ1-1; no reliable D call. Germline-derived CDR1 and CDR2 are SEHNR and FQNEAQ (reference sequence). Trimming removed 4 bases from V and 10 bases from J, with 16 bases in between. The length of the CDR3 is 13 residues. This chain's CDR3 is CASSSRLPKGAFF. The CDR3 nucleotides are TGTGCCAGCAGCTCCCGCCTACCCAAAGGAGCTTTCTTT.

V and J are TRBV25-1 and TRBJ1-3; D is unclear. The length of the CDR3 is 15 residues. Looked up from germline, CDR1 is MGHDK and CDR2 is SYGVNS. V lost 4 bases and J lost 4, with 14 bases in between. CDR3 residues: CASSARREKGNTIYF. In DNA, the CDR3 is TGTGCCAGCAGTGCAAGACGGGAGAAAGGAAACACCATATATTTT.

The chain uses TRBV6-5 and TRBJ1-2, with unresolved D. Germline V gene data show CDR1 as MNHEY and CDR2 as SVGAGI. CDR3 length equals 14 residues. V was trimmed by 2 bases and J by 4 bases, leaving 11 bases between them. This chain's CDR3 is CASSYEGRSYGYTF. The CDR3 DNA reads TGTGCCAGCAGTTACGAAGGGCGAAGCTATGGCTACACCTTC.

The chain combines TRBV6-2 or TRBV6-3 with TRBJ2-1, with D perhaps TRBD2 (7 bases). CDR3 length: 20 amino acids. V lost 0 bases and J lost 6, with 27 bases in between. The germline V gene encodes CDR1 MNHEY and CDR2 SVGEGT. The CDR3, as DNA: TGTGCCAGCAGTTACTCGCTCGGTATGGCGAATCGGGGGGCCATCAATGAGCAGTTCTTC. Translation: CASSYSLGMANRGAINEQFF.

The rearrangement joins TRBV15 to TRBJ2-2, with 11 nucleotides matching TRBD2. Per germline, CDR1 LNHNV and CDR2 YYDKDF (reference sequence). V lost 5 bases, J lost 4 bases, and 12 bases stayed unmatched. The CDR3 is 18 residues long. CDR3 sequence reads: CATSATHSGREATGELFF. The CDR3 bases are TGTGCCACCAGCGCAACCCATAGCGGGAGGGAGGCCACCGGGGAGCTGTTTTTT. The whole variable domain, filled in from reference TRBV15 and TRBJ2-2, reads DAMVIQNPRYQVTQFGKPVTLSCSQTLNHNVMYWYQQKSSQAPKLLFHYYDKDFNNEADTPDNFQSRRPNTSFCFLDIRSPGLGDTAMYLCATSATHSGREATGELFFGEGSRLTVL.

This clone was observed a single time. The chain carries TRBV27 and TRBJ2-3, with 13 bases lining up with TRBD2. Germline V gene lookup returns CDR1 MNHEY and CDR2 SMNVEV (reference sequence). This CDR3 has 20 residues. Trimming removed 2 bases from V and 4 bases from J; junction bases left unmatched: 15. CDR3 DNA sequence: TGTGCCAGCAGTTTACGAGTCGGACTAGCGGGAGTCCGGGGACCAGATACGCAGTATTTT. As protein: CASSLRVGLAGVRGPDTQYF.

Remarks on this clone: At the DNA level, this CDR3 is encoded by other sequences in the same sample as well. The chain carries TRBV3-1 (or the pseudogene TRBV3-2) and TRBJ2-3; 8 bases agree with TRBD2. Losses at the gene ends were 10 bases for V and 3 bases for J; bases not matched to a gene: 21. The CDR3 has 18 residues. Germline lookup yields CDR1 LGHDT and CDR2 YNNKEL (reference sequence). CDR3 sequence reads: CATGGSGTINQPTDTQYF. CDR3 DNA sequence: TGTGCCACGGGGGGTAGCGGGACCATTAATCAGCCGACAGATACGCAGTATTTT.

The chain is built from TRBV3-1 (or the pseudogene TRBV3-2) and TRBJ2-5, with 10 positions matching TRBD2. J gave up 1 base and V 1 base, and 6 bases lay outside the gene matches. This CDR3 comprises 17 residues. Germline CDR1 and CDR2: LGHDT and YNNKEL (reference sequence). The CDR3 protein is CASSQGPLAGAQETQYF. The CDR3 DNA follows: TGTGCCAGCAGCCAAGGTCCCCTAGCGGGAGCCCAAGAGACCCAGTACTTC.

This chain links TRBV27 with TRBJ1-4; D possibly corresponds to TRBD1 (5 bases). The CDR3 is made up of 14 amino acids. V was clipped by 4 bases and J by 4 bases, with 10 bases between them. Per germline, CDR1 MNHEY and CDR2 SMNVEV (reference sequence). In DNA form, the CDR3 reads TGTGCCAGCAGTTCAGGGCCTCTTAATGAAAAACTGTTTTTT. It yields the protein CASSSGPLNEKLFF.

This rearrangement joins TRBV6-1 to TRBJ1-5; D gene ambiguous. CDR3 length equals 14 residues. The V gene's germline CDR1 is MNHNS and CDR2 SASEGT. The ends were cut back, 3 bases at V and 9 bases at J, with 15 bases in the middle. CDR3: CASSDKRASGPQHF. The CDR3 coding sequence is TGTGCCAGCAGTGATAAGCGAGCCTCGGGGCCCCAGCATTTT.

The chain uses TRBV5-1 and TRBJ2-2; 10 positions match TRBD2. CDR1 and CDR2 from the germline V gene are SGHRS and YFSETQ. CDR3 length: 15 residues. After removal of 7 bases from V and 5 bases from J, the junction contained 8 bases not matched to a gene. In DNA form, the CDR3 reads TGCGCCAGCGGCGGAGCGGGGGGGAGGACCGGGGAGCTGTTTTTT. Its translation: CASGGAGGRTGELFF.

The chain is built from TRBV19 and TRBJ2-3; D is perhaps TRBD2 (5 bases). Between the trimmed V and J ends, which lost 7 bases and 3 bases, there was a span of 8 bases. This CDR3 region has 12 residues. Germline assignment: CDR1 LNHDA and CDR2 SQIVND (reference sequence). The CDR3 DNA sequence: TGTGCCAGTACCGGGGAAACAGATACGCAGTATTTT. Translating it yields CASTGETDTQYF. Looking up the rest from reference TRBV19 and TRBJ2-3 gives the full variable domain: DGGITQSPKYLFRKEGQNVTLSCEQNLNHDAMYWYRQDPGQGLRLIYYSQIVNDFQKGDIAEGYSVSREKKESFPLTVTSAQKNPTAFYLCASTGETDTQYFGPGTRLTVL.

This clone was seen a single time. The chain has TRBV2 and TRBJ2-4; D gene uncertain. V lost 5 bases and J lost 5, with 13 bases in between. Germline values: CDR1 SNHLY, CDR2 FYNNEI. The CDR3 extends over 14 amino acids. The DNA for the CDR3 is TGTGCCAGCAGTCCCCCGGGTCTTGAAAACATTCAGTACTTC. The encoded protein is CASSPPGLENIQYF.

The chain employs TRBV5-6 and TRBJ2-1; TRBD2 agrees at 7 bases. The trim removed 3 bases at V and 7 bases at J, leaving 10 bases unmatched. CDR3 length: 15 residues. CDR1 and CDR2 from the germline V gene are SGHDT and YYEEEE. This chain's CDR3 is CASSYSVHGGNEQFF. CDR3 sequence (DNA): TGTGCCAGCAGCTACAGCGTACACGGGGGGAATGAGCAGTTCTTC.